The rows below give T cell receptor beta chains drawn from one sample of a study of blood T cells in healthy people across ages. MiXCR, applied by TCRdb to the 5' RACE reads, yields one record per CDR3 protein. The data hold 950,000 to 1,200,000 distinct CDR3 sequences, with about two fifths observed a single time. Sequences were obtained from blood. These receptors all stem from a young man in good health. Each CDR3 is given with its conserved first and last residue. Each record gives: CDR3 protein, CDR3 DNA, V gene, J gene, D gene, clone size. D genes are given only for firm matches. The size of a clone is reported for some rows only, either as once, few or many, or as a class for expanded clones.

CDR3aa: CASSQPMGDTQYF; CDR3nt: TGTGCCAGCTCACAGCCCATGGGAGATACGCAGTATTTT; v_gene: TRBV18; j_gene: TRBJ2-3; d_gene: -; abundance: -
CDR3aa: CASSPRQEYFGYTF; CDR3nt: TGTGCCAGCAGCCCTCGACAGGAGTACTTTGGCTACACCTTC; v_gene: TRBV7-9; j_gene: TRBJ1-2; d_gene: -; abundance: few
CDR3aa: CASSQVAGTTDTQYF; CDR3nt: TGCGCCAGCAGCCAAGTAGCAGGGACCACAGATACGCAGTATTTT; v_gene: TRBV4-1; j_gene: TRBJ2-3; d_gene: -; abundance: many
CDR3aa: CASSFWQGRYNEQFF; CDR3nt: TGTGCCAGCAGTTTCTGGCAGGGCAGGTACAATGAGCAGTTCTTC; v_gene: TRBV12-3/TRBV12-4; j_gene: TRBJ2-1; d_gene: -; abundance: few
CDR3aa: CASSYSPGHPGNEQYF; CDR3nt: TGTGCCAGCAGTTACTCGCCGGGACATCCTGGCAACGAGCAGTACTTC; v_gene: TRBV6-5; j_gene: TRBJ2-7; d_gene: -; abundance: few
CDR3aa: CASSSGQSSYNEQFF; CDR3nt: TGTGCCAGCAGTTCGGGGCAAAGCTCCTACAATGAGCAGTTCTTC; v_gene: TRBV6-2/TRBV6-3; j_gene: TRBJ2-1; d_gene: -; abundance: many
CDR3aa: CASSQVSSGGPYNEQFF; CDR3nt: TGTGCCAGCAGCCAAGTTTCTAGCGGGGGACCCTACAATGAGCAGTTCTTC; v_gene: TRBV4-2; j_gene: TRBJ2-1; d_gene: TRBD2; abundance: -
CDR3aa: CASSFDTGIGYTF; CDR3nt: TGCGCCAGCAGCTTCGACACGGGGATAGGCTACACCTTC; v_gene: TRBV5-1; j_gene: TRBJ1-2; d_gene: -; abundance: -
CDR3aa: CSVAYTQGSEAFF; CDR3nt: TGCAGCGTCGCCTACACCCAGGGTTCTGAAGCTTTCTTT; v_gene: TRBV29-1; j_gene: TRBJ1-1; d_gene: -; abundance: -
CDR3aa: CASSPQIPGGEGFSYEQYF; CDR3nt: TGTGCCAGCAGCCCGCAAATTCCTGGGGGGGAGGGGTTCTCCTACGAGCAGTACTTC; v_gene: TRBV7-2; j_gene: TRBJ2-7; d_gene: TRBD2; abundance: -